The entry that follows covers one TCR beta chain sequence. These data originate in a study of OX40 agonist ivuxolimab in advanced cancers. The length of the CDR3 is 13 residues. From germline, CDR1 is MNHEY and CDR2 SMNVEV (reference sequence). V lost 6 bases to trimming and J lost 3 bases, with 8 bases between them. Profiled with immunoSEQ multiplex PCR; TCRdb holds only in-frame clones, not every one. Of approximately 80,000 clones listed, approximately 94% are singletons. The specimen comprised CD4+ or CD8+ T cells sorted from blood, sampled in a trial of the OX40 agonist ivuxolimab. This TCR derives from an adult with an advanced solid tumor such as melanoma, head and neck, liver or kidney cancer. The chain is built from TRBV27 and TRBJ2-2; D uncertain. CDR3 sequence: CASRVAYTGELFF. Written as DNA, the CDR3 is TGTGCCAGCAGGGTGGCGTACACCGGGGAGCTGTTTTTT.